One sample yielded the 12 T cell receptor beta chains listed below, sequenced in a study of T cell changes during pregnancy in multiple sclerosis (dated by TCRdb to between 2018 and 2021). Library generation was performed with the immunoSEQ multiplex PCR assay. This immuneACCESS table, as held by TCRdb, lists in-frame sequences with V and J called but not all clones. Of the missing ones, under half trace to an unresolved V gene in checked studies; the others have no known cause. This sample comprises about 60,000 clones, approximately 90% of them detected only once. Roughly 0.2% of the sample is taken by the ten largest. The sample in question was CD4+ T cells from peripheral blood mononuclear cells, obtained in the second trimester of pregnancy. The receptors stem from a female donor with multiple sclerosis, enrolled in a pregnancy study.

The V call is TRBV6-4, the J call TRBJ1-2; D is ambiguous. The CDR3 covers 11 residues. V was trimmed by 3 bases and J by 6 bases, leaving 5 bases between them. The germline V gene encodes CDR1 MRHNA and CDR2 SNTAGT. The CDR3 sequence is CASSEGDGYTF. Here the CDR3 DNA reads TGTGCCAGCAGTGAGGGCGATGGCTACACCTTC.

The V call is TRBV18, the J call TRBJ1-5; TRBD1 is a possible D gene (5 bases). This CDR3 contains 17 residues. V shed 3 bases and J shed 0 bases, with 15 bases lying between them. Per the germline V gene, CDR1 is KGHSH and CDR2 is LQKENI. CDR3 in amino acids: CASSPTGPPSSNQPQHF. The CDR3 nucleotides are TGTGCCAGCTCACCCACAGGCCCGCCGAGTAGCAATCAGCCCCAGCATTTT.

The chain combines TRBV9 with TRBJ2-1, with TRBD2 as a possible D gene (6 bases). CDR3 size: 15 residues. CDR1 SGDLS and CDR2 YYNGEE come from the germline V gene. Trimming stripped 0 bases from V and 10 bases from J, with 17 bases between. The CDR3 bases are TGTGCCAGCAGCGTAGAGGGGACTGCGCCTGGGGAGCAGTTCTTC. This gives the protein CASSVEGTAPGEQFF.

J is TRBJ2-5 and V is TRBV7-9; perhaps TRBD2 as D (7 bases). The CDR3 length is 16 residues. Trimming removed 5 bases from V and 5 bases from J, with 21 bases in between. Germline assignment: CDR1 SEHNR and CDR2 FQNEAQ (reference sequence). DNA of the CDR3: TGTGCCAGCAGCCGAGGGGGAGGGCCTCGTGGGGAGACCCAGTACTTC. This gives the protein CASSRGGGPRGETQYF.

The chain combines TRBV19 with TRBJ2-5; D is uncertain. CDR1 is LNHDA and CDR2 is SQIVND in the germline V gene (reference sequence). The CDR3 has 13 residues. Trimming stripped 5 bases from V and 5 bases from J, with 12 bases between. The CDR3 protein is CASSYQAWETQYF. The CDR3 region has the DNA TGTGCCAGTAGTTATCAAGCATGGGAGACCCAGTACTTC.

The chain is built from TRBV30 and TRBJ2-4, with D hard to call. Trimming shortened V by 3 bases and J by 7 bases, and 16 bases separated the two germline ends. Germline V gene data show CDR1 as GTSNPN and CDR2 as SVGIG (reference sequence). The CDR3 runs 14 residues. The CDR3 DNA reads TGTGCCTGGAGCGCTTCAGCTACGGAGAACATTCAGTACTTC. Its translation: CAWSASATENIQYF.

This sequence joins TRBV5-5 and TRBJ2-1; TRBD2 aligns across 13 bases. From germline, CDR1 is SGHKS and CDR2 YYEKEE (reference sequence). The trim removed 0 bases at V and 8 bases at J, leaving 8 bases unmatched. The CDR3 consists of 17 residues. CDR3 coding DNA: TGTGCCAGCAGCTTGGGGACTAGCGGGAGTGGACCGGATGAGCAGTTCTTC. Protein product: CASSLGTSGSGPDEQFF.

The chain is built from TRBV28 and TRBJ2-5; 13 bases fit TRBD2. The CDR3 runs 17 residues. Germline V lookup: CDR1 MDHEN, CDR2 SYDVKM. V shed 2 bases and J 4 bases; nucleotides not matched to a gene: 7. The CDR3 sequence: CASSLTSGRALGETQYF. The CDR3 nucleotides are TGTGCCAGCAGTTTAACTAGCGGGAGGGCCCTAGGAGAGACCCAGTACTTC.

The V call is TRBV5-1, the J call TRBJ1-1; D gene uncertain. Trimming stripped 0 bases from V and 1 base from J, with 13 bases between. CDR1 and CDR2 from the germline V gene are SGHRS and YFSETQ. CDR3 length equals 16 residues. The CDR3 sequence is CASSLVSNWANTEAFF. CDR3 sequence (DNA): TGCGCCAGCAGCTTGGTATCAAACTGGGCGAACACTGAAGCTTTCTTT.

The chain uses TRBV2 and TRBJ2-7; 7 bases match TRBD2. Germline V gives CDR1 SNHLY, CDR2 FYNNEI. The CDR3 is 16 residues long. With 6 bases clipped from V and 0 bases from J, the junction kept 11 bases outside the gene matches. CDR3 residues: CASRETSAKSSYEQYF. CDR3 sequence (DNA): TGTGCCAGCAGGGAAACTAGCGCGAAGAGCTCCTACGAGCAGTACTTC.

The chain employs TRBV6-6 and TRBJ2-1; perhaps TRBD1 as D (6 bases). Trimming stripped 7 bases from V and 10 bases from J, with 14 bases between. There are 12 residues in the CDR3. Per the germline V gene, CDR1 is MNHNY and CDR2 is SVGAGI (reference sequence). The CDR3 is CASTTKRGEQFF. In DNA, the CDR3 is TGTGCCAGCACGACGAAAAGGGGGGAGCAGTTCTTC.

This clone came up once. The chain joins TRBV2 to TRBJ2-7, with 7 bases identical to TRBD2. Germline CDR1 and CDR2: SNHLY and FYNNEI. Trimming cost V 3 bases and J 1 base; bases outside gene matches: 3. The CDR3 contains 14 residues. The CDR3 nucleotides read TGTGCCAGCAGTGATACTAGCGTTTCCTACGAGCAGTACTTC. Encoded protein: CASSDTSVSYEQYF. Looking up the rest from reference TRBV2 and TRBJ2-7 gives the full variable domain: EPEVTQTPSHQVTQMGQEVILRCVPISNHLYFYWYRQILGQKVEFLVSFYNNEISEKSEIFDDQFSVERPDGSNFTLKIRSTKLEDSAMYFCASSDTSVSYEQYFGPGTRLTVT.